This TCR beta chain was identified during a study of blood T cell repertoires in COVID-19 (dated by TCRdb to 2018 to 2020). Background on the whole study: Collaborator samples came from the United States, Italy and Spain and covered acute and convalescent phases of COVID-19. The material from the prospective study consisted of cDNA or gDNA derived from T cells, B-cell-depleted T cells, or PBMCs. The dataset comprised deeply sampled blood TCRbeta repertoires from subjects exposed to, actively infected with, or recovered from COVID-19. The repertoires were released in a freely available public database meant as a resource for research on the immune response to SARS-CoV-2. Where available, HLA class I and class II types were obtained from metadata supplied by the sample provider rather than from assay-based typing. Samples were obtained from the ongoing ImmuneRACE study (first 160 participants) and from over a thousand subjects provided by 6 global collaborators. The sample metadata nearly always contained a de-identified subject ID, COVID-19 status, age in years and sex. Overall study results and their limits: How much clinical and demographic metadata was included differed by source and by participant, and the metadata was provided uncurated.

On this clone itself: Its antigen is currently not known. Nothing much larger sits one base from this clone, and base qualities are not available.

Each collaborating institution followed its own protocols to collect whole blood in K2EDTA tubes. For TCRbeta analysis, collaborator samples were shipped as frozen whole blood, as isolated PBMCs, or as DNA extracted from either sample type. TCRbeta CDR3 regions were amplified from genomic DNA by means of the immunoSEQ Assay, a bias-controlled multiplex PCR. The authors' analysis ran thus. Nucleated cell counts per sample were estimated from amplification of reference gene primers within the assay. To quantify the absolute abundance of each unique TCRbeta CDR3 rearrangement, sequence reads were collapsed and filtered. For each sample, productive Simpson clonality was calculated by taking the square root of Simpson's diversity index across productive rearrangements. What TCRdb holds here is the immuneACCESS table cut down to in-frame rearrangements. Part of the clones is not present; checked against another copy, under half of the missing clones reflect an unresolved V gene, and the others are unexplained. V and J calls plus clone size are reproduced from that table; the DNA served to infer D and trimming. The sample contains roughly 140,000 clones, over 65% of them found a single time. More than 2% of the sample rests with the top ten.

Per the germline V gene, MGHRA is the CDR1 and YSYEKL is the CDR2. The CDR3 goes from the cysteine to the phenylalanine over 17 residues. Only the CDR3 DNA stays, 51 bases, in frame from base 1. V has 0 bases trimmed and J has 6 bases trimmed; junction bases matching no gene number 9. The sequenced material came from peripheral blood. The receptor was derived from a man between 70 and 80 years old with acute or convalescent COVID-19. The sequence links TRBV4-1 to TRBJ2-1, and TRBD2 aligns with 9 junction nucleotides. The nucleotides are TGCGCCAGCAGCCAAGATCGGGCGGGGGGGCCCCCCAATGAGCAGTTCTTC. It is translated as CASSQDRAGGPPNEQFF.